The rows below give T cell receptor beta chains drawn from one sample of a study of CD8 T cells in cerebrospinal fluid in Alzheimer's disease. TCRdb reprocessed the 10x single-cell sequencing reads and stores each CDR3 protein as one record, lacking DNA. The sample yields 1,100 to 1,500 distinct CDR3 sequences, of which the top ten take up 11%. Sequenced input: cerebrospinal fluid. Receptor source: a human donor with mild cognitive impairment. Each CDR3 is given with its conserved first and last residue. Clone size is given for some rows only: seen once, a few or many times, or a class if the clone is expanded.

TRBV7-8	TRBJ1-3	medium-sized	CASSSGPRSGNTIYF
TRBV20-1	TRBJ1-1	large	CSASRAVEAFF
TRBV14	TRBJ1-2	medium-sized	CASSLPGGSYGYTF
TRBV5-1	TRBJ2-7	large	CASSLAGGNEQYF
TRBV5-1	TRBJ2-5	.	CASSLGRGVEWETQYF
TRBV27	TRBJ2-1	medium-sized	CASSFALGEQFF
TRBV15	TRBJ2-5	medium-sized	CATSRVGTAETQYF
TRBV10-1	TRBJ2-1	medium-sized	CASSAGPEQFF
TRBV7-2	TRBJ2-1	medium-sized	CASSSEIYNEQFF
TRBV3-1	TRBJ2-1	medium-sized	CASSPPGLAANEQFF
TRBV2	TRBJ1-1	large	CASSQQGARGTEAFF
TRBV5-1	TRBJ2-1	.	CASSLVVSGEQFF
TRBV5-1	TRBJ1-3	medium-sized	CASSTEGNSGNTIYF
TRBV28	TRBJ1-5	medium-sized	CASSIEGRGQPQHF
TRBV2	TRBJ1-1	medium-sized	CASSGELERGYTEAFF
TRBV19	TRBJ2-1	.	CASSSLLPGQGIYEQFF
TRBV25-1	TRBJ2-7	large	CASSDGGAGIRQYF
TRBV6-5	TRBJ2-2	medium-sized	CASIAEGGLGELFF
TRBV6-1	TRBJ1-1	large	CASSVNRDTEAFF
TRBV7-2	TRBJ2-5	large	CASSLVLGWETQYF
TRBV6-2/TRBV6-3	TRBJ2-2	.	CASSWTGNTGELFF
TRBV12-3/TRBV12-4	TRBJ2-3	medium-sized	CASRRTLDTQYF
TRBV11-2	TRBJ1-5	medium-sized	CASSLDISQGNQPQHF
TRBV12-3/TRBV12-4	TRBJ1-1	large	CASSFGQDEAFF
TRBV7-6	TRBJ2-5	large	CASSLARGALLETQYF
TRBV7-2	TRBJ1-1	medium-sized	CASSGRDGLEAFF
TRBV19	TRBJ1-5	medium-sized	CASSKPGNQPQHF
TRBV27	TRBJ2-1	.	CASRRGASSYNEQFF
TRBV7-6	TRBJ1-5	medium-sized	CASSATGGNQPQHF
TRBV5-4	TRBJ1-1	.	CASSLAQAGMDTEAFF
TRBV4-2	TRBJ2-3	medium-sized	CASSQEGQGADTQYF
TRBV19	TRBJ2-2	medium-sized	CASNPRQLLGELFF
TRBV2	TRBJ1-4	large	CASSVGTREKLFF
TRBV6-2/TRBV6-3	TRBJ1-5	medium-sized	CASTLGTAKSNQPQHF
TRBV6-1	TRBJ1-6	medium-sized	CASGGNSPLHF
TRBV15	TRBJ2-3	.	CATSRADTQYF
TRBV6-6	TRBJ2-3	medium-sized	CASRRESYTDTQYF
TRBV24-1	TRBJ2-3	medium-sized	CATSDLVGDTQYF
TRBV3-1	TRBJ2-5	medium-sized	CASSQGPSGSQETQYF
TRBV10-1	TRBJ2-3	medium-sized	CASSQSDTQYF